One T cell receptor (beta chain) is described in this entry. What it recognizes is unknown. This sample was included in a study of OX40 agonist ivuxolimab in advanced cancers. Overall study context: Mean age roughly 65 years, range about 20 to 85; approximately 80% male. Participants could have had prior anti-PD-1, anti-PD-L1 or anti-CTLA-4 therapy, and around 40% had some. Notes on the study in general: Low normalized T-cell clonal expansion also characterized some of the nonresponders.

Autoimmune disease history or systemic immunosuppression led to patient exclusion. Sequenced by immunoSEQ multiplex PCR; TCRdb stores in-frame clones only, minus some. This repertoire shows over 65,000 clones, about 80% found once; its top ten account for approximately 5.1%. The length of the CDR3 is 13 residues. Germline values: CDR1 SNHLY, CDR2 FYNNEI. The V gene lost 1 base and the J gene lost 3 bases, with 7 bases spanning the gap. This clonotype was obtained from an adult with an advanced solid tumor such as melanoma, head and neck, liver or kidney cancer. The specimen was CD4+ or CD8+ T cells sorted from blood, collected in a trial of the OX40 agonist ivuxolimab. The chain carries TRBV2 and TRBJ2-7, with a weak D call TRBD2 (5 bases). CDR3 sequence (DNA): TGTGCCAGCAGTGAAGGGGGAGACTACGAGCAGTACTTC. Protein: CASSEGGDYEQYF.